A single T cell receptor beta chain is shown here with its context. V lost 6 bases and J lost 5; bases outside the gene matches: 10. Germline values: CDR1 SGHRS, CDR2 YFSETQ. There are 14 residues in the CDR3. Specified treatment: randomized to nivolumab then ipilimumab (arm A) or the reverse (arm B). The data were taken from a study of sequential checkpoint blockade in melanoma. Assay used: immunoSEQ multiplex PCR; TCRdb lists only in-frame clones, some missing. The table has some 2,400 clones, around a quarter seen once. The material sequenced was tumor tissue (inferred from file names), taken from a patient given nivolumab and ipilimumab in sequence. This clonotype was sampled from a human donor with melanoma. The rearrangement uses TRBV5-1 and TRBJ1-2; 7 nucleotides match TRBD1. For the CDR3, the DNA is TGCGCCAGCAACGACGGGGACAGTTCTTATGGCTACACCTTC. It is translated as CASNDGDSSYGYTF.